A selection of T cell receptor beta chains follows, all from one sample in a study of blood T cell repertoires in COVID-19. Profiled with immunoSEQ multiplex PCR; TCRdb holds only in-frame clones, not every one. The sample lists 300,000 to 400,000 clones, roughly 89% seen once, with 3% to 4% in the top ten. Sequencing was carried out using peripheral blood. The source of these receptors is a woman in her late teens or twenties who had recovered from COVID-19. CDR3s include the opening cysteine and the closing phenylalanine or tryptophan.

v_gene,j_gene,CDR3aa
TRBV14,TRBJ2-1,CASSQMPGQGRNEQFF
TRBV27,TRBJ2-1,CASSPTSGNAYNEQFF
TRBV9,TRBJ1-1,CASSEPNTEAFF
TRBV5-6,TRBJ1-2,CASNPPGQNYGYTF
TRBV30,TRBJ1-1,CATGRLNTEAFF
TRBV7-2,TRBJ2-5,CASSLGAGRETQYF
TRBV4-3,TRBJ1-1,CASSPQGITEAFF
TRBV18,TRBJ2-1,CASSQPQGSSYNEQFF
TRBV6-2/TRBV6-3,TRBJ2-5,CASSAIPGLQYEETQYF
TRBV11-2,TRBJ2-3,CASSEFTDTQYF
TRBV20-1,TRBJ2-5,CSASRPAGTQYF
TRBV12-5,TRBJ1-5,CASGLVESGNQPQHF
TRBV21-1,TRBJ1-1,CASSNMGQGYTEAFF
TRBV27,TRBJ2-1,CASSASGGWDEQFF
TRBV25-1,TRBJ1-5,CASSLPGPCCEGNQPQHF
TRBV11-3,TRBJ2-3,CASSYRGGTDTQYF
TRBV28,TRBJ2-3,CASSPHRGRRLTDTQYF
TRBV5-4,TRBJ1-1,CASSYERRGTEAFF
TRBV5-4,TRBJ1-3,CASSPEPGTLYSGNTIYF
TRBV4-1,TRBJ2-1,CASSPSAQEAANYNEQFF
TRBV27,TRBJ2-3,CASSSLAGGGTQYF
TRBV27,TRBJ2-1,CASSLLGTTLTGNEQFF
TRBV14,TRBJ2-1,CASSQFGTTYNEQFF
TRBV28,TRBJ1-6,CATTDRSSSYNSPLHF
TRBV5-1,TRBJ1-6,CASSLGLTGVDSPLHF
TRBV6-4,TRBJ2-3,CASSDSSAGPTDTQYF
TRBV28,TRBJ1-2,CASSTSPSWGSYGYTF
TRBV10-3,TRBJ2-1,CAISLSRLAGVVNEQFF
TRBV29-1,TRBJ2-1,CSARGASGRNEQFF
TRBV19,TRBJ1-2,CASSIGGTGKNYGYTF
TRBV4-1,TRBJ2-5,CASSARLAGGQETQYF
TRBV27,TRBJ1-2,CASSRDRGSYGYTF